This T cell receptor beta chain was profiled in a study of blood T cell repertoires in COVID-19. As for the study in general: Samples of COVID-19 (acute and convalescent) were obtained from the United States, Italy and Spain. The cDNA or gDNA used as material had been derived from T cells, B-cell-depleted T cells, or PBMCs.

The authors' processing: By means of reference gene primer amplification, nucleated cell counts were estimated. Profiled with immunoSEQ multiplex PCR; TCRdb holds only in-frame clones, not every one. V and J calls and clone size follow that table, whereas D and trimming were derived from the DNA. The sample holds approximately 74,000 clones; roughly 84% are singletons and the top ten take 2.5%. This CDR3 is 12 amino acids long. CDR1 and CDR2 (germline): KGHSY, FQNENV. V gave up 4 bases and J gave up 7 bases, with 7 bases separating them. The TCR comes from a man at least 80 years old with active or convalescent COVID-19. This chain uses TRBV16 with TRBJ1-4, with D possibly matching TRBD1 (5 bases). Sequences were obtained from peripheral blood. CDR3 nucleotides: TGTGCCAGCAGCCCTCAGGGTGAAAAACTGTTTTTT. It codes for CASSPQGEKLFF.